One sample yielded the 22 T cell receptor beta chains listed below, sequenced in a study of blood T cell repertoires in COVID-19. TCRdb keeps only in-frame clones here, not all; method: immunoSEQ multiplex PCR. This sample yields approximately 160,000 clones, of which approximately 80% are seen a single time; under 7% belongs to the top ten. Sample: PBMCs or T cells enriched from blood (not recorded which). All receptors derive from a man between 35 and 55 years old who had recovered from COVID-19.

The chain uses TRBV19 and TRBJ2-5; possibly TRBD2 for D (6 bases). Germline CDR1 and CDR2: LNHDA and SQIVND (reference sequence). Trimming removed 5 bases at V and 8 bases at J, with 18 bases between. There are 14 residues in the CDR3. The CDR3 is CASSPSRGHDTQYF. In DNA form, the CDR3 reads TGTGCCAGTAGTCCCTCGCGGGGTCACGATACCCAGTACTTC.

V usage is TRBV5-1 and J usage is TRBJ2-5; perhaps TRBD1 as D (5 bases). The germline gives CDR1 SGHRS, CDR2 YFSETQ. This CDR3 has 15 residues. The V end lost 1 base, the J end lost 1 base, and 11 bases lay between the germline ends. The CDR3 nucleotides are TGCGCCAGCAGCTTGTGGGGCTACGCCCAAGAGACCCAGTACTTC. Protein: CASSLWGYAQETQYF.

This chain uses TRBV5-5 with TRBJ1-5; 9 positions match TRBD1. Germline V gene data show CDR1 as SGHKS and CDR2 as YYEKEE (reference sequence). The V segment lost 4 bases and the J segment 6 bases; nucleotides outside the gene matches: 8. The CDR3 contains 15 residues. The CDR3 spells CASSRLQGAIQPQHF. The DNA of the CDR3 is TGTGCCAGCAGCCGACTACAGGGGGCGATTCAGCCCCAGCATTTT.

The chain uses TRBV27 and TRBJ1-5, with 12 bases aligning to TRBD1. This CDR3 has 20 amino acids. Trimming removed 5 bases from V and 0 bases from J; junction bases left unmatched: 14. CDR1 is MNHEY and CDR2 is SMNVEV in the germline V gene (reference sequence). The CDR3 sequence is CASSPDTGTGGGYSNQPQHF. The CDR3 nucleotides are TGTGCCAGCAGTCCGGACACCGGGACAGGGGGCGGCTATAGCAATCAGCCCCAGCATTTT.

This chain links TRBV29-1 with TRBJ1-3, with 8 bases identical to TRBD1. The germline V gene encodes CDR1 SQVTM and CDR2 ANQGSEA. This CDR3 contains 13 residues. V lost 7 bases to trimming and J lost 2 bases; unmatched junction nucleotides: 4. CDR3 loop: CSAKDRAGNTIYF. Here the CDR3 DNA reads TGCAGCGCGAAGGACAGGGCTGGAAACACCATATATTTT.

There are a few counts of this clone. As DNA, the CDR3 is TGTGCCAGCAGCTTAAGGGCTAGCGGGGGGACAAACACCGGGGAGCTGTTTTTT. Its protein product is CASSLRASGGTNTGELFF. The chain recombines TRBV7-8 with TRBJ2-2; 11 bases agree with TRBD2. Unmatched junction bases numbered 7, after V lost 2 bases and J lost 2 bases. The V gene's germline CDR1 is SGHVS and CDR2 FQNEAQ. CDR3 length: 18 amino acids.

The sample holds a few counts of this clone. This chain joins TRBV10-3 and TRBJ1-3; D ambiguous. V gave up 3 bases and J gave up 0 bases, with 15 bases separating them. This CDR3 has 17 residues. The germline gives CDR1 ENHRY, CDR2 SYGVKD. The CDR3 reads CAISDLPQAYSGNTIYF. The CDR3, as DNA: TGTGCCATCAGTGACCTCCCTCAGGCCTACTCTGGAAACACCATATATTTT.

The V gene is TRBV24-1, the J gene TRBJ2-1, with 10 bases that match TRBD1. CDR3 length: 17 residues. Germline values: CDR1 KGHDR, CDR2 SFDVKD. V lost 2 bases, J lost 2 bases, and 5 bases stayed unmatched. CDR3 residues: CATSDSDRGPTYNEQFF. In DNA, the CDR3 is TGTGCCACCAGTGATTCAGACAGGGGGCCGACCTACAATGAGCAGTTCTTC.

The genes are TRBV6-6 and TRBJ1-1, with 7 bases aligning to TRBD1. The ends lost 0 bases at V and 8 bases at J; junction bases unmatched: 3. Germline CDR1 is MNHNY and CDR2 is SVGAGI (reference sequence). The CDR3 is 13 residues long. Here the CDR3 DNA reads TGTGCCAGCAGTTACTCGATGGGACAGGAAGCTTTCTTT. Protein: CASSYSMGQEAFF.

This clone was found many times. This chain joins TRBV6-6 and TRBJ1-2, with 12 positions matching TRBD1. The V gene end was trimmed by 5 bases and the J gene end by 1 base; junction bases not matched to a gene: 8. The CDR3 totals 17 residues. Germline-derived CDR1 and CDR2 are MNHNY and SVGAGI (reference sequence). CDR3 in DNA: TGTGCCAGCAGTCCAGGGACAGGGGGCGCAAATAACTATGGCTACACCTTC. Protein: CASSPGTGGANNYGYTF.

The CDR3 bases are TGTGCCAGCACCCCTCGCCAGGGGGCGAACACCGGGGAGCTGTTTTTT. Amino acid sequence: CASTPRQGANTGELFF. The J gene is TRBJ2-2, the V gene TRBV9; 7 bases align to TRBD1. In germline, CDR1 is SGDLS, CDR2 YYNGEE. The CDR3 totals 16 residues. The V segment lost 6 bases and the J segment 0 bases; nucleotides outside the gene matches: 8.

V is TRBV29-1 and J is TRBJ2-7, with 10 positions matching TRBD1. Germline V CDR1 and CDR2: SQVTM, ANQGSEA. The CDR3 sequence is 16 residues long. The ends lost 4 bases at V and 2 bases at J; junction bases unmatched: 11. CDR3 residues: CSVVVFRTGGTYEQYV. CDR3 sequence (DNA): TGCAGCGTTGTCGTTTTTCGGACAGGGGGAACCTACGAGCAGTACGTC.

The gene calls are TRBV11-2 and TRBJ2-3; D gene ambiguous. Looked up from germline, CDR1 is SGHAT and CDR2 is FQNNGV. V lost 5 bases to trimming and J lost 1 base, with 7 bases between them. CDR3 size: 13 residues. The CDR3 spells CASSRVGTDTQYF. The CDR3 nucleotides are TGTGCCAGCAGCCGCGTGGGCACAGATACGCAGTATTTT.

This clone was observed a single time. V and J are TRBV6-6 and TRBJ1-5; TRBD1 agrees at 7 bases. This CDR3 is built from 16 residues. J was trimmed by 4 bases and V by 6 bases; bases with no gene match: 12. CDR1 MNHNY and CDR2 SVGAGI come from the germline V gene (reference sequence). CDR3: CASRNPGTAGNQPQHF. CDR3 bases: TGTGCCAGCAGAAATCCCGGGACAGCTGGTAATCAGCCCCAGCATTTT.

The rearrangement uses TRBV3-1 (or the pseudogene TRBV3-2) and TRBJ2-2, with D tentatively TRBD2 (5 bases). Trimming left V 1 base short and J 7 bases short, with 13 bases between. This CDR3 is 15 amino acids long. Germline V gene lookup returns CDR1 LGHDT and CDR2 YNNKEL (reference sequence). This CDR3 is CASSQGVGRGGELFF. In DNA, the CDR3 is TGTGCCAGCAGCCAAGGGGTAGGGAGAGGCGGGGAGCTGTTTTTT.

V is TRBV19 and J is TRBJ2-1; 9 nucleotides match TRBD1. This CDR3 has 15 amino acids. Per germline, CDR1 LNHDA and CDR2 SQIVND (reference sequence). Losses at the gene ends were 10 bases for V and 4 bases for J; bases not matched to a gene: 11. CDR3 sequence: CATPPRQGGYNEQFF. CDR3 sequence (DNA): TGTGCCACCCCTCCTCGACAGGGGGGATACAATGAGCAGTTCTTC.

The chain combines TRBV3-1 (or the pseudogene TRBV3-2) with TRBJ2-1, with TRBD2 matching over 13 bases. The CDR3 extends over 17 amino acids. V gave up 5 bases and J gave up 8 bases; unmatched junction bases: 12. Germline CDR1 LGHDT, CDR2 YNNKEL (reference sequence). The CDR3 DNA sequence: TGTGCCAGCAGCGAAAGGACTAGCGGGGGCCCTAGAGATGAGCAGTTCTTC. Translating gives CASSERTSGGPRDEQFF.

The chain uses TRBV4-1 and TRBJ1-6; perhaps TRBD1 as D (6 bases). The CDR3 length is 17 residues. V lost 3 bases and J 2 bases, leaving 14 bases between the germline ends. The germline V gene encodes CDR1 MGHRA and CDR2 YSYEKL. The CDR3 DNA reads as TGCGCCAGCAGCCAGGAAAACAGGGTCACCTATAATTCACCCCTCCACTTT. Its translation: CASSQENRVTYNSPLHF.

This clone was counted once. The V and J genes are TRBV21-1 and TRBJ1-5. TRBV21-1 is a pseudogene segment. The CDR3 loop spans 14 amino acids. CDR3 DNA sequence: TGTGCCAGCACCTTAACGGAGGGGTGGGAGCCCCAGCATTTT. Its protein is CASTLTEGWEPQHF.

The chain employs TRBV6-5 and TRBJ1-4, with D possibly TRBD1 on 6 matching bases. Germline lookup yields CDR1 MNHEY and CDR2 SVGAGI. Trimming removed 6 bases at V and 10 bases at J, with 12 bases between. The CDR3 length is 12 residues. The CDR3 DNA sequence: TGTGCCAGCAGACAGGGAATTGGAAAACTGTTTTTT. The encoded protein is CASRQGIGKLFF.

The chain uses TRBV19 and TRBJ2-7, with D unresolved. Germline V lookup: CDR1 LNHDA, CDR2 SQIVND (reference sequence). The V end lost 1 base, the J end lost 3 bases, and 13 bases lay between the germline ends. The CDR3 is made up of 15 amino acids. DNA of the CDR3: TGTGCCAGTAGTATAGCCAGAGGAACCGACTACGAGCAGTACTTC. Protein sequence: CASSIARGTDYEQYF.

Here the CDR3 DNA reads TGTGCCAGCAGCCAAGATCGTCGGTTGAACACTGAAGCTTTCTTT. It specifies CASSQDRRLNTEAFF. The chain links TRBV3-1 (or the pseudogene TRBV3-2) to TRBJ1-1, with unresolved D. CDR3 length: 15 residues. V lost 0 bases to trimming and J lost 0 bases, with 8 bases between them. Germline assignment: CDR1 LGHDT and CDR2 YNNKEL (reference sequence).